The T cell receptor beta chain described here comes from a study of shared clonotypes between healthy human individuals. The CDR3 consists of 13 residues. In germline, CDR1 is LNHDA, CDR2 SQIVND (reference sequence). Trimming cost V 1 base and J 4 bases, with 7 bases left between them. Study-wide results and limits: Generation probabilities of non-shared clonotypes were lower (relative to those shared by all four donors).

Remarks on this clone: What it binds is not known.

Original methodology: Filtering was not the same, since immunoSEQ gave junction-only sequences without quality scores. TCRdb keeps only in-frame clones here, not all; method: immunoSEQ multiplex PCR. The V and J calls and clone size come from that table; D and trimming were worked out from the DNA. The data contain around 1 million clones, 60% to 85% of them singletons. The origin of this receptor is a man between 18 and 35 years old in good health. V usage is TRBV19 and J usage is TRBJ1-1; D is unresolved. Material for sequencing was memory CD4+ T cells sorted from blood. The subset is: CD45RA-negative fraction. CDR3 bases: TGTGCCAGTAGTATAGCGATGGGCACTGAAGCTTTCTTT. Translating it yields CASSIAMGTEAFF.